This is a list of T cell receptor beta chains from one sample in a study of response to subunit inactivated influenza vaccine. MiXCR, applied by TCRdb to the RT-PCR reads, yields one record per CDR3 protein. This sample has 400,000 to 650,000 distinct CDR3 sequences, with around 7.9% found just once. Source: PBMCs from blood, taken 23 to 25 months after vaccination. All receptors derive from a man in his fifties or sixties who received an inactivated influenza vaccine. Both conserved end residues are part of each CDR3. The order of the fields is clone size, V gene, J gene, D gene, CDR3 DNA, CDR3 protein. The D gene is left open where the match is weak. Clone size is given for some rows only: seen once, a few or many times, or a class if the clone is expanded.

many	TRBV4-1	TRBJ1-1	-	TGCGCCAGCAGCCAAACCCGGGGAGGGAACACTGAAGCTTTCTTT	CASSQTRGGNTEAFF
few	TRBV2	TRBJ1-4	-	TGTGCCAGCAGTGAAGCTAGGGATTCCGAAAAACTGTTTTTT	CASSEARDSEKLFF
-	TRBV20-1	TRBJ2-7	-	TGCAGTGCTAGAGATGCACTAGCTGACGAGCAGTACTTC	CSARDALADEQYF
many	TRBV20-1	TRBJ1-1	-	TGCAGTGCTGAGCGCGCGCGGGAAGGCACTGAAGCTTTCTTT	CSAERAREGTEAFF
many	TRBV7-9	TRBJ1-4	-	TGTGCCAGCAGCTTAGCGGTCACTTCTAATGAAAAACTGTTTTTT	CASSLAVTSNEKLFF
-	TRBV27	TRBJ2-3	TRBD2	TGTGCCAGCACCCCCCTAGCGGGGGTGCCAGATACGCAGTATTTT	CASTPLAGVPDTQYF
few	TRBV20-1	TRBJ1-3	-	TGCAGTGCTAGAAGGGACACTGGAAACACCATATATTTT	CSARRDTGNTIYF
-	TRBV20-1	TRBJ2-3	-	TGCAGTGCTATCAAGGGGTCAGATACGCAGTATTTT	CSAIKGSDTQYF
-	TRBV20-1	TRBJ1-6	-	TGCAGTGCTAGTTACGGCTTTCATAATTCACCCCTCCACTTT	CSASYGFHNSPLHF
many	TRBV6-1	TRBJ2-3	TRBD2	TGTGCCAGCAGTGAGGGACTAAGCACAGATACGCAGTATTTT	CASSEGLSTDTQYF
many	TRBV3-1	TRBJ2-5	TRBD1	TGTGCCAGCAGCCAGCGGGGACAGGGTGGTTCAGAGACCCAGTACTTC	CASSQRGQGGSETQYF
many	TRBV4-2	TRBJ2-1	TRBD2	TGTGCCAGCAGCCAAGGGACTAGCGGGAGCAATGAGCAGTTCTTC	CASSQGTSGSNEQFF
-	TRBV29-1	TRBJ2-3	-	TGCAGCGCCGGGGACATTTTATTCACAGATACGCAGTATTTT	CSAGDILFTDTQYF
few	TRBV12-3/TRBV12-4	TRBJ2-7	TRBD2	TGTGCCAGCAGACCTCCCGCGTCTAGCGGGAGGGAGGAGCAGTACTTC	CASRPPASSGREEQYF
many	TRBV5-1	TRBJ2-5	-	TGCGCCAGCAGCGTGAACAGGGACCAGTACTTC	CASSVNRDQYF
few	TRBV15	TRBJ2-3	TRBD2	TGTGCCACCAGCAGAGATTCGGCTAGCGGGGGCCGCACAGATACGCAGTATTTT	CATSRDSASGGRTDTQYF